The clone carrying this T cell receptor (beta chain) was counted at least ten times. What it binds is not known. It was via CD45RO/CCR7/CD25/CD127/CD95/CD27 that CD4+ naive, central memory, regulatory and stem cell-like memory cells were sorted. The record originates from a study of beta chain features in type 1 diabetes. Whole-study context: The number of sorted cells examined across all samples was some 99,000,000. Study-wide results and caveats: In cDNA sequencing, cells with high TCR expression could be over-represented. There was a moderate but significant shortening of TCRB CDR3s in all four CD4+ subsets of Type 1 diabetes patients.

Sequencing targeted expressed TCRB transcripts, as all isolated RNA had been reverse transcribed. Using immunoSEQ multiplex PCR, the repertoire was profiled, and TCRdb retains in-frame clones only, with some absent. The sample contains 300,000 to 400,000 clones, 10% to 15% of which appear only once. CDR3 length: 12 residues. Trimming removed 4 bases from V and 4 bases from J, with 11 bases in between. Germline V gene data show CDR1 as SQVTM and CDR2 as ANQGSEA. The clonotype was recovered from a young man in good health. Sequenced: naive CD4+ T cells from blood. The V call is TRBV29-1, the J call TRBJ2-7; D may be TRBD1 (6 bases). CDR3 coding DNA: TGCAGCGTTGCATACAGGGCTTACGAGCAGTACTTC. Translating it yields CSVAYRAYEQYF.